The 29 T cell receptor beta chains below all came from one sample that was sequenced in a study of blood T cells in healthy people across ages. The second PCR ran about 6 to 12 cycles with a sample-barcoded 5' primer and J-beta primers. TCRdb recomputed calls from the 5' RACE reads with MiXCR, one row per CDR3 protein. The sample includes over 550,000 distinct CDR3 sequences, approximately 30% of them seen just once. The sequenced sample consisted of blood. The source is a woman of 80 years or more in good health.

In its sample, this clonotype was seen many times. The chain combines TRBV24-1 with TRBJ2-1; 11 positions match TRBD1. Germline trimming cut 4 bases from V and 4 bases from J; bases unmatched to any gene: 2. The CDR3 runs 15 residues. Germline V gene data show CDR1 as KGHDR and CDR2 as SFDVKD. The CDR3 region has the DNA TGTGCCACCAGTGACGGGACAGGGGGGTACAATGAGCAGTTCTTC. Translation: CATSDGTGGYNEQFF.

This clonotype has at least ten counts. The V call is TRBV27, the J call TRBJ2-7; 7 bases align to TRBD1. Germline V CDR1 and CDR2: MNHEY, SMNVEV (reference sequence). After removal of 5 bases from V and 6 bases from J, the junction contained 4 bases not matched to a gene. There are 12 residues in the CDR3. CDR3 bases: TGTGCCAGCAGTAAGAGGACAGGCGAGCAGTACTTC. Encoded protein: CASSKRTGEQYF.

This clonotype showed up just a few times. This may come from a read error, since a much larger clone is one base off. V and J are TRBV4-1 and TRBJ2-1, with 11 bases matching TRBD2. This CDR3 is 16 amino acids long. Germline assignment: CDR1 MGHRA and CDR2 YSYEKL. CDR3 in DNA: TGCGCCAGCAGCCAATCTGGGACTAGCGGCTACAATGAGCGGTTCTTC. The encoded protein is CASSQSGTSGYNERFF.

This clonotype occurred a few times. The V call is TRBV6-5, the J call TRBJ1-5; a possible D gene is TRBD1 (6 bases). The germline V and J ends were trimmed by 4 bases and 4 bases, with 20 bases remaining between them. This CDR3 contains 17 residues. Germline V gene lookup returns CDR1 MNHEY and CDR2 SVGAGI. The CDR3 DNA is TGTGCCAGCAGTTCCCGTACGGGGGCGATGTTAAATCAGCCCCAGCATTTT. It translates to CASSSRTGAMLNQPQHF.

This clonotype was counted ten times or more. This chain links TRBV6-5 with TRBJ2-1; 8 bases are a match to TRBD1. The length of the CDR3 is 18 residues. Germline trimming cut 2 bases from V and 0 bases from J; bases unmatched to any gene: 9. Germline V gene sequence: CDR1 MNHEY, CDR2 SVGAGI. CDR3 residues: CASSYRPGGAGSYNEQFF. The CDR3, as DNA: TGTGCCAGCAGTTACCGCCCAGGGGGCGCGGGCTCCTACAATGAGCAGTTCTTC.

Comment on this clonotype: A much larger clone differs from this one at a single base, so this may be a read error. The V gene is TRBV10-1, the J gene TRBJ2-7; a weak D match, TRBD1 (5 bases). Germline V lookup: CDR1 WNHNN, CDR2 SYGVQD (reference sequence). The CDR3 has 15 residues. CDR3 bases: TGCGCCGGCAGATTCAGGGTTTTGCTTCCCTACGAGCAGTACTTC. Amino acids: CAGRFRVLLPYEQYF.

The sample holds many counts of this clonotype. This sequence joins TRBV6-2 or TRBV6-3 and TRBJ2-6; D is unclear. Per germline, CDR1 MNHEY and CDR2 SVGEGT. CDR3 length: 16 amino acids. The ends were cut back, 2 bases at V and 1 base at J, with 9 bases in the middle. The CDR3 DNA follows: TGTGCCAGCAGTTACCTTAAGGGTTCTGGGGCCAACGTCCTGACTTTC. This encodes CASSYLKGSGANVLTF.

This clonotype came up many times. This rearrangement joins TRBV4-1 to TRBJ2-1; D is uncertain. V dropped 3 bases and J dropped 3 bases, with 6 bases sitting between them. CDR1 MGHRA and CDR2 YSYEKL come from the germline V gene. The CDR3 runs to 13 residues. The CDR3 is CASSQNIYNEQFF. CDR3 in DNA: TGCGCCAGCAGCCAGAACATCTACAATGAGCAGTTCTTC.

This clonotype was counted many times. The rearrangement joins TRBV5-1 to TRBJ2-1; 8 bases align to TRBD1. The CDR3 covers 13 residues. Trimming took 4 bases from V and 8 from J; bases not matched to a gene: 5. The V gene's germline CDR1 is SGHRS and CDR2 YFSETQ. The CDR3 DNA reads TGCGCCAGCAGCAGACAGGGGACCCATGAGCAGTTCTTC. The encoded protein is CASSRQGTHEQFF. Variable domain in full (rest from reference TRBV5-1 and TRBJ2-1): KAGVTQTPRYLIKTRGQQVTLSCSPISGHRSVSWYQQTPGQGLQFLFEYFSETQRNKGNFPGRFSGRQFSNSRSEMNVSTLELGDSALYLCASSRQGTHEQFFGPGTRLTVL.

As concerns this clonotype: This may stem from a read error, because a much larger clone lies one nucleotide away. The chain recombines TRBV21-1 with TRBJ2-5; the D segment call TRBD1 is taken from the table without a DNA check. TRBV21-1 is noted as a pseudogene. The CDR3 spans 15 residues. As DNA, the CDR3 is TGTGCCAGCAGCCCCCAAACCGGGGGCCAAGAGACCCGGTACTTC. The encoded protein is CASSPQTGGQETRYF.

This clonotype has at least ten counts. The chain employs TRBV6-6 and TRBJ2-7; 9 nucleotides match TRBD1. Losses at the gene ends were 8 bases for V and 2 bases for J; bases not matched to a gene: 4. The germline CDR1 and CDR2 sequences are MNHNY and SVGAGI (reference sequence). This CDR3 region has 13 residues. The CDR3 is CASARDRAYEQYF. CDR3 bases: TGTGCCAGCGCCCGGGACAGGGCCTACGAGCAGTACTTC.

V and J are TRBV20-1 and TRBJ2-7; D gene ambiguous. The CDR3 is made up of 11 amino acids. Trimming cost V 2 bases and J 6 bases, with 8 bases left between them. The germline CDR1 and CDR2 sequences are DFQATT and SNEGSKA (reference sequence). The CDR3 DNA is TGCAGTGCTAGAAGGTGGAGCGAGCAGTACTTC. This codes for CSARRWSEQYF.

This clonotype was seen at least ten times. The chain carries TRBV29-1 and TRBJ2-6; TRBD1 matches 8 bases. The V gene's germline CDR1 is SQVTM and CDR2 ANQGSEA. V trimming: 4 bases; J trimming: 3 bases; junction bases outside the gene matches: 14. CDR3 size: 18 residues. CDR3: CSVADAAGGASGANVLTF. In DNA form, the CDR3 reads TGCAGCGTTGCGGACGCGGCAGGGGGCGCGAGTGGGGCCAACGTCCTGACTTTC.

The chain links TRBV6-6 to TRBJ1-1, with D hard to call. CDR3 length equals 15 residues. V gave up 4 bases and J gave up 0 bases, with 12 bases separating them. Germline V gene lookup returns CDR1 MNHNY and CDR2 SVGAGI (reference sequence). The CDR3 DNA reads as TGTGCCAGCAGTTCCCACGGACGGATGAACACTGAAGCTTTCTTT. Translation gives CASSSHGRMNTEAFF.

The rearrangement joins TRBV20-1 to TRBJ2-7, with 9 bases that match TRBD1. Trimming removed 0 bases from V and 7 bases from J; junction bases left unmatched: 10. The CDR3 consists of 15 residues. Looked up from germline, CDR1 is DFQATT and CDR2 is SNEGSKA (reference sequence). CDR3: CSARDSGTGFNEQYF. The DNA for the CDR3 is TGCAGTGCTAGAGATTCGGGGACAGGGTTCAATGAGCAGTACTTC.

This clonotype was counted between two and nine times. A read error may explain this, as a much larger clone is one base away. This rearrangement joins TRBV7-2 to TRBJ2-3, with 8 nucleotides matching TRBD1. CDR3 length: 14 residues. Germline assignment: CDR1 SGHTA and CDR2 FQGNSA. The CDR3 reads CVSSSWTGLDTQYF. The CDR3, as DNA: TGTGTCAGCAGCTCATGGACAGGGTTAGATACGCAGTATTTT.

On this clonotype itself: A much larger clone is a single base away; this may be a read error. The chain employs TRBV5-1 and TRBJ1-1; D is unresolved. Per the germline V gene, CDR1 is SGHRS and CDR2 is YFSETQ. V lost 0 bases and J lost 6, with 15 bases in between. This CDR3 region has 15 residues. This chain's CDR3 is CASSLGHGVSAEAFF. DNA for the CDR3: TGCGCCAGCAGCTTGGGGCATGGGGTGAGCGCTGAAGCTTTCTTT.

The table lists this clonotype with many counts. A much bigger clone sits one base away, suggesting this may be a read error. J is TRBJ2-1 and V is TRBV5-1, with TRBD2 as a possible D gene (5 bases). CDR3 size: 13 residues. The V end was cut by 5 bases, the J end by 15 bases, with 21 bases between. Germline CDR1 reads SGHRS; CDR2 reads YFSETQ. The CDR3 DNA sequence: TGCGCCAGCAGGCAGGACGGGCTCTGGCGGGTGTTCTTC. The encoded protein is CASRQDGLWRVFF.

The chain links TRBV5-6 to TRBJ2-1; tentatively, D is TRBD1 or TRBD2 (5 bases each). The length of the CDR3 is 13 residues. The V and J ends lost 4 bases and 15 bases respectively, with 20 bases between them. The germline CDR1 and CDR2 sequences are SGHDT and YYEEEE. The CDR3 nucleotides read TGTGCCAGCAGCCTGGGCCGAGGGACGGACGCGTTCTTC. Protein: CASSLGRGTDAFF.

This clonotype has a count of ten or more. The V call is TRBV7-2, the J call TRBJ2-7; tentatively, D is TRBD2 (7 bases). Germline V gives CDR1 SGHTA, CDR2 FQGNSA. Deletions cut 1 base from V and 2 bases from J, with 12 bases between. The CDR3 has 15 residues. Here the CDR3 DNA reads TGTGCCAGCAGCTTAGGAAAGGGGGGGGCCTACGAGCAGTACTTC. It codes for CASSLGKGGAYEQYF.

This clonotype was observed a handful of times. Since a much larger clone is just one base distant, this may be a read error. The rearrangement links TRBV20-1 to TRBJ1-2; D may be TRBD1 (6 bases). CDR3 length: 13 amino acids. Trimming left V 8 bases short and J 8 bases short, with 21 bases between. Germline-derived CDR1 and CDR2 are DFQATT and SNEGSKA (reference sequence). The CDR3 DNA reads as TGCAGTACTATTCTTCGGGGGCTAAAGGGCTACACCTTC. As protein: CSTILRGLKGYTF.

Points on this clonotype: An end of the junction does not agree with germline; a read error may underlie this. J is TRBJ2-4 and V is TRBV7-8; perhaps D is TRBD1 or TRBD2 (7 bases each). The CDR3 has 14 residues. Per the germline V gene, CDR1 is SGHVS and CDR2 is FQNEAQ. The CDR3 DNA reads as TGTGCCTGCAGCTTAGCGGGCAGGGGGAACATTCAGTACTTC. Translating gives CACSLAGRGNIQYF.

About this clonotype itself: A much larger clonotype is one base distant, so this may be a read error. The V call is TRBV12-3 or TRBV12-4, the J call TRBJ1-1; no reliable D call. The CDR3 consists of 13 residues. CDR3: CTSTLRGVSEAFF. The CDR3, as DNA: TGTACCAGCACACTCCGCGGGGTCTCTGAAGCTTTCTTT.

Remarks on this clonotype: Being one base from a much bigger clone, this may be a read error. The chain uses TRBV9 and TRBJ2-7; the D gene could be TRBD1 or TRBD2 (5 bases each). The CDR3 loop spans 15 amino acids. The germline V gene has CDR1 SGDLS and CDR2 YYNGEE. As DNA, the CDR3 is TGTGCCGGCAGCGTAGGTATACGGGGACCCTACGAGCAGTACTTC. Translated, it gives CAGSVGIRGPYEQYF.

This rearrangement joins TRBV20-1 to TRBJ2-1; 10 nucleotides align to TRBD2. Trimming cost V 6 bases and J 3 bases; bases outside gene matches: 5. The CDR3 loop spans 14 amino acids. Germline V gives CDR1 DFQATT, CDR2 SNEGSKA (reference sequence). The CDR3 here is CSAIPSGGYNEQFF. The CDR3 region has the DNA TGCAGTGCCATACCTAGCGGGGGCTACAATGAGCAGTTCTTC.

This clonotype was observed a few times. Since a much larger clone is just one base distant, this may be a read error. The chain uses TRBV4-1 and TRBJ2-7, with D unresolved. Germline CDR1 MGHRA, CDR2 YSYEKL. Trimming took 3 bases from V and 2 from J, leaving 14 bases between them. This CDR3 is built from 15 residues. CDR3 in DNA: TGCGCCAGCAGCCAGGCACGGAACCTACCCTACGAGCAGTACTTC. This encodes CASSQARNLPYEQYF.

Points on this clonotype: A much larger clone differs by one base, so this may be a read error. The chain recombines TRBV15 with TRBJ2-3; 8 bases align to TRBD1. This CDR3 spans 16 amino acids. Germline assignment: CDR1 LNHNV and CDR2 YYDKDF (reference sequence). The CDR3 is CAISRDQGARTDTQYF. The CDR3 region has the DNA TGTGCCATCAGCAGAGATCAGGGGGCGCGGACAGATACGCAGTATTTT.

The chain combines TRBV20-1 with TRBJ2-3; either TRBD1 or TRBD2 may supply D (6 bases each). This CDR3 region has 17 residues. V shed 3 bases and J shed 4 bases, with 23 bases lying between them. Germline CDR1 and CDR2: DFQATT and SNEGSKA (reference sequence). CDR3 in amino acids: CSARGGVGARHSDTQYF. CDR3 in DNA: TGCAGTGCTAGGGGGGGCGTCGGGGCGCGGCACTCAGATACGCAGTATTTT.

This clonotype was found many times. This could be a read error, since a much larger clone is one nucleotide away. V is TRBV9 and J is TRBJ2-1, with 10 nucleotides matching TRBD2. The CDR3 runs to 15 residues. The germline V gene encodes CDR1 SGDLS and CDR2 YYNGEE. The ends lost 2 bases at V and 9 bases at J; junction bases unmatched: 8. The CDR3 DNA sequence: TGTGCCAGCAGCGTTTATAGCGGGGGGTGGGGTGAGCAGTTCTTC. It specifies CASSVYSGGWGEQFF.